Below, 19 T cell receptor beta chains from the same sample are listed, as sequenced in a study of T cell responses to AZD1222 COVID-19 vaccine. This table comes from immunoSEQ multiplex PCR, and its TCRdb copy is limited to in-frame clones, with some not included. The sample lists around 79,000 clones; around 88% were seen once. The sequenced sample was peripheral blood, obtained on day 0 of AZD1222 vaccination. The receptors stem from an adult in good health.

CDR3: CASNRDSGREQYF. In DNA, the CDR3 is TGCGCCAGCAACCGGGACAGCGGACGCGAGCAGTACTTC. The chain combines TRBV10-2 with TRBJ2-7, with 7 bases aligning to TRBD1. The CDR3 contains 13 residues. Germline V CDR1 and CDR2: WSHSY, SAAADI. With 7 bases clipped from V and 6 bases from J, the junction kept 9 bases outside the gene matches.

This clone showed up just a few times. The V call is TRBV12-3 or TRBV12-4, the J call TRBJ2-2; D unresolved. The CDR3 contains 13 residues. With 7 bases removed from V and 3 bases from J, the gap between germline ends came to 9 bases. This CDR3 reads CASNDIDTGELFF. The CDR3 bases are TGTGCCAGCAACGACATAGACACCGGGGAGCTGTTTTTT.

This clone was observed a handful of times. J is TRBJ2-2 and V is TRBV12-3 or TRBV12-4; the D is unclear. V was cut by 5 bases and J by 6 bases, with 7 bases left in between. The CDR3 length is 12 residues. CDR3 nucleotides: TGTGCCAGCAGTGCTATGGCCGGGGAGCTGTTTTTT. It yields the protein CASSAMAGELFF.

The chain employs TRBV28 and TRBJ2-7; D remains ambiguous. Trimming removed 1 base at V and 5 bases at J, with 12 bases between. The CDR3 spans 14 residues. The germline V gene encodes CDR1 MDHEN and CDR2 SYDVKM. The CDR3: CASSLLGRQNEQYF. DNA for the CDR3: TGTGCCAGCAGTTTATTGGGCAGACAAAACGAGCAGTACTTC.

The J gene is TRBJ2-3, the V gene TRBV6-5; 7 bases line up with TRBD2. There are 14 residues in the CDR3. V dropped 11 bases and J dropped 1; count of bases not matched to a gene: 9. Germline V CDR1 and CDR2: MNHEY, SVGAGI. CDR3 sequence (DNA): TGTGCCTCTAGATCGGCGGGGGGCACAGATACGCAGTATTTT. Protein product: CASRSAGGTDTQYF.

The V and J genes are TRBV27 and TRBJ1-5, with a possible D match to TRBD1 (5 bases). Trimming took off 2 bases at V and 0 bases at J, with 17 bases between the two ends. The CDR3 is 18 amino acids. Germline CDR1 and CDR2: MNHEY and SMNVEV (reference sequence). The CDR3 coding sequence is TGTGCCAGCAGTTTAGGAGGGGCAGGGCCATATAGCAATCAGCCCCAGCATTTT. Translating gives CASSLGGAGPYSNQPQHF.

A note on this clone: One junction end does not reproduce the germline sequence, and a read error may be involved. The chain carries TRBV6-1 and TRBJ2-7; the D gene could be TRBD1 or TRBD2 (5 bases each). The CDR3 consists of 11 residues. Germline CDR1 reads MNHNS; CDR2 reads SASEGT. The CDR3 is CASSENRDGFF. As DNA, the CDR3 is TGTGCCAGCAGTGAAAACCGGGACGGGTTCTTC.

This chain links TRBV27 with TRBJ2-3, with 12 bases matching TRBD2. CDR1 and CDR2 (germline): MNHEY, SMNVEV (reference sequence). The CDR3 spans 18 residues. Trimming cost V 7 bases and J 4 bases; bases outside gene matches: 15. The CDR3 DNA follows: TGTGCCAGCAACAACCACGGACTAGCGGGGAAGACGGCAGATACGCAGTATTTT. Amino acid sequence: CASNNHGLAGKTADTQYF.

This chain uses TRBV30 with TRBJ1-4; 8 bases are shared with TRBD1. V lost 4 bases, J lost 3 bases, and 7 bases stayed unmatched. Germline V lookup: CDR1 GTSNPN, CDR2 SVGIG (reference sequence). The CDR3 totals 15 residues. The CDR3 sequence is CAWNQGAASNEKLFF. CDR3 nucleotides: TGTGCCTGGAATCAGGGGGCTGCTTCTAATGAAAAACTGTTTTTT.

The sample holds one count of this clone. V is TRBV6-6 and J is TRBJ2-3, with D perhaps being TRBD1 or TRBD2 (7 bases each). The CDR3 has 16 amino acids. Germline CDR1 MNHNY, CDR2 SVGAGI (reference sequence). V was pared by 6 bases and J by 2 bases, with 18 bases between. CDR3 in DNA: TGTGCCAGCAGACCCCAGACAGGGAGGGACACAGATACGCAGTATTTT. Protein: CASRPQTGRDTDTQYF.

This chain uses TRBV6-2 or TRBV6-3 with TRBJ2-1; a possible D gene is TRBD1 (5 bases). In germline, CDR1 is MNHEY, CDR2 SVGEGT. V lost 2 bases and J 2 bases, leaving 16 bases between the germline ends. CDR3 length: 17 residues. CDR3 in amino acids: CASSYPRQQKTYNEQFF. The CDR3 bases are TGTGCCAGCAGTTACCCCAGACAGCAAAAGACCTACAATGAGCAGTTCTTC.

The chain carries TRBV6-2 or TRBV6-3 and TRBJ1-5; TRBD1 is a possible D gene (5 bases). The CDR3 contains 16 residues. V lost 2 bases, J lost 6 bases, and 17 bases lay in between. Germline-derived CDR1 and CDR2 are MNHEY and SVGEGT. CDR3 residues: CASSYQAGPISQPQHF. The CDR3 coding sequence is TGTGCCAGCAGTTACCAGGCGGGACCGATAAGTCAGCCCCAGCATTTT.

The chain recombines TRBV3-1 (or the pseudogene TRBV3-2) with TRBJ2-2; D is uncertain. Germline V CDR1 and CDR2: LGHDT, YNNKEL (reference sequence). The V end was cut by 0 bases, the J end by 7 bases, with 6 bases between. This CDR3 comprises 13 residues. CDR3 bases: TGTGCCAGCAGCCAAGAGCAAATCGGGGAGCTGTTTTTT. Translated, it gives CASSQEQIGELFF.

The rearrangement joins TRBV7-9 to TRBJ1-4; TRBD1 might be the D (5 bases). CDR1 SEHNR and CDR2 FQNEAQ come from the germline V gene (reference sequence). The CDR3 contains 16 residues. Between the trimmed V and J ends, which lost 5 bases and 0 bases, there was a span of 13 bases. The CDR3 nucleotides are TGTGCCAGCAGCAACAGGATAATTGCAACTAATGAAAAACTGTTTTTT. It specifies CASSNRIIATNEKLFF. The whole variable domain, remainder taken from reference TRBV7-9 and TRBJ1-4, is DTGVSQNPRHKITKRGQNVTFRCDPISEHNRLYWYRQTLGQGPEFLTYFQNEAQLEKSRLLSDRFSAERPKGSFSTLEIQRTEQGDSAMYLCASSNRIIATNEKLFFGSGTQLSVL.

The J gene is TRBJ2-7, the V gene TRBV2, with TRBD2 matching over 14 bases. The CDR3 covers 17 residues. Germline V gene lookup returns CDR1 SNHLY and CDR2 FYNNEI. The junction had 8 bases not matched to a gene; V was cut back by 2 bases and J by 5 bases. The CDR3 reads CASSELTSGRAWDEQYF. Here the CDR3 DNA reads TGTGCCAGCAGTGAACTGACTAGCGGGAGGGCCTGGGACGAGCAGTACTTC.

This chain links TRBV5-1 with TRBJ2-7; perhaps TRBD2 as D (5 bases). The CDR3 spans 13 residues. Germline V gives CDR1 SGHRS, CDR2 YFSETQ. The V and J ends lost 0 bases and 7 bases respectively, with 11 bases between them. The CDR3 here is CASSLAPRDEQYF. The CDR3 nucleotides read TGCGCCAGCAGCTTGGCCCCTCGGGATGAGCAGTACTTC.

This rearrangement joins TRBV28 to TRBJ2-4, with D possibly being TRBD2 (6 bases). The germline V gene has CDR1 MDHEN and CDR2 SYDVKM. The CDR3 covers 15 residues. The V end lost 4 bases, the J end lost 6 bases, and 16 bases lay between the germline ends. CDR3 sequence reads: CASSSIGRGGNIQYF. As DNA, the CDR3 is TGTGCCAGCAGTTCCATCGGGCGGGGAGGAAACATTCAGTACTTC.

There are a few counts of this clone. V is TRBV6-2 or TRBV6-3 and J is TRBJ2-5; D is undetermined. This CDR3 is built from 15 residues. Germline loops: CDR1 MNHEY, CDR2 SVGEGT. Trimming removed 0 bases at V and 1 base at J, with 9 bases between. CDR3 DNA sequence: TGTGCCAGCAGTTACTCCCAAAAACCCCAAGAGACCCAGTACTTC. Translating gives CASSYSQKPQETQYF.

The chain is built from TRBV3-1 (or the pseudogene TRBV3-2) and TRBJ2-3, with 12 bases fitting TRBD2. V was clipped by 0 bases and J by 0 bases; unmatched bases: 4. From germline, CDR1 is LGHDT and CDR2 YNNKEL (reference sequence). The CDR3 covers 18 residues. CDR3 coding DNA: TGTGCCAGCAGCCAAGAGGGACTAGCGGGCCTTAGCACAGATACGCAGTATTTT. Translated, it gives CASSQEGLAGLSTDTQYF.